A single sample is the source of the 31 T cell receptor beta chains below, sequenced in a study of regulatory T cells in long-lasting Graves disease. For TCR beta, libraries came from iRepertoire HTBI primers and Arm-PCR of CDR3 regions. TCRdb recomputed calls from the multiplex PCR reads with MiXCR, one row per CDR3 protein. The sample has hundreds of thousands of distinct CDR3 sequences; roughly 16% are singletons. Time point of the sample: newly diagnosed GD, antithyroid drugs for less than 3 months. PBMCs were the source of the RNA used for TCR sequencing. These same records also appear under a second study, on T cells in Graves' hyperthyroidism and ophthalmopathy.

The sample was peripheral blood mononuclear cells (PBMCs), taken at new diagnosis, from a patient treated with antithyroid drugs. These receptors were collected from a woman in her thirties with Graves disease.

In its sample, this clonotype was seen many times. The chain uses TRBV2 and TRBJ2-1; 8 nucleotides agree with TRBD1. The CDR3 is 16 amino acids. The germline CDR1 and CDR2 sequences are SNHLY and FYNNEI. The V gene end was trimmed by 8 bases and the J gene end by 6 bases; junction bases not matched to a gene: 15. CDR3: CASRMETGEEGNEQFF. The CDR3 DNA reads TGTGCCAGCCGTATGGAGACAGGGGAAGAAGGCAATGAGCAGTTCTTC.

This clonotype showed up many times. The rearrangement links TRBV11-2 to TRBJ2-7; TRBD2 agrees at 14 bases. This CDR3 region has 19 residues. CDR1 is SGHAT and CDR2 is FQNNGV in the germline V gene. The V and J ends lost 0 bases and 6 bases, in that order; junction bases with no gene match: 13. In DNA, the CDR3 is TGTGCCAGCAGCTTAGAGCTCCCGGAGACTAGCGGGAGGGCCGGCGAGCAGTACTTC. Amino acids: CASSLELPETSGRAGEQYF.

For this clonotype: The missing conserved phenylalanine or tryptophan at the end of this CDR3 makes a read error likely. This sequence joins TRBV5-6 and TRBJ2-1; weak D call: TRBD2 (5 bases). From germline, CDR1 is SGHDT and CDR2 YYEEEE. CDR3 length: 12 amino acids. V was shortened by 8 bases and J by 8 bases, with 14 bases between the two germline ends. The CDR3 nucleotides are TGTGCCAGTTCGGGGAGCTTCCATGAGCAGTTCCTC. Protein sequence: CASSGSFHEQFL.

The chain carries TRBV18 and TRBJ2-1; perhaps TRBD1 as D (6 bases). V was trimmed by 6 bases and J by 9 bases, leaving 15 bases between them. The CDR3 consists of 13 residues. Germline V CDR1 and CDR2: KGHSH, LQKENI. CDR3 nucleotide sequence: TGTGCCAGCTCCTCCACAGGGCAGGGTGAGCAGTTCTTC. It yields the protein CASSSTGQGEQFF. Drawing the rest from reference TRBV18 and TRBJ2-1, the complete variable domain is NAGVMQNPRHLVRRRGQEARLRCSPMKGHSHVYWYRQLPEEGLKFMVYLQKENIIDESGMPKERFSAEFPKEGPSILRIQQVVRGDSAAYFCASSSTGQGEQFFGPGTRLTVL.

This clonotype appeared many times. The V and J genes are TRBV27 and TRBJ2-3; D might be TRBD2 (6 bases). The germline gives CDR1 MNHEY, CDR2 SMNVEV (reference sequence). CDR3 length: 14 amino acids. Between the trimmed V and J ends, which lost 8 bases and 4 bases, there was a span of 16 bases. DNA for the CDR3: TGTGCCAGCGCCTCGACTAGTGTCGCAGATACGCAGTATTTT. Translated, it gives CASASTSVADTQYF.

This clonotype was counted at least ten times. This sequence joins TRBV28 and TRBJ1-4, with D possibly matching TRBD1 (5 bases). The CDR3 is made up of 17 amino acids. Trimming shortened V by 0 bases and J by 0 bases, and 11 bases separated the two germline ends. The V gene's germline CDR1 is MDHEN and CDR2 SYDVKM. CDR3 sequence (DNA): TGTGCCAGCAGTTTATGGGACAACCTCTCAACTAATGAAAAACTGTTTTTT. Translation: CASSLWDNLSTNEKLFF.

J is TRBJ1-1 and V is TRBV7-2; no reliable D call. The V gene's germline CDR1 is SGHTA and CDR2 FQGNSA. Trimming removed 6 bases from V and 1 base from J, with 9 bases in between. The CDR3 is 13 amino acids. The CDR3 bases are TGTGCCAGCAGGCCCGGATGGAACACTGAAGCTTTCTTT. It specifies CASRPGWNTEAFF.

This clonotype came up many times. The V and J genes are TRBV27 and TRBJ2-5, with 8 bases aligning to TRBD2. The J segment lost 5 bases and the V segment lost 2 bases, leaving 7 bases of the junction unmatched. Germline V gene lookup returns CDR1 MNHEY and CDR2 SMNVEV (reference sequence). This CDR3 has 15 amino acids. The CDR3 region has the DNA TGTGCCAGCAGTTTAAGTCTAGCGGGCAGGGAGACCCAGTACTTC. This encodes CASSLSLAGRETQYF.

This clonotype was seen only once. The chain is built from TRBV4-1 and TRBJ2-4; TRBD1 aligns across 8 bases. The CDR3 spans 17 residues. Germline CDR1 and CDR2: MGHRA and YSYEKL. V was clipped by 0 bases and J by 4 bases; unmatched bases: 8. The CDR3 DNA reads TGCGCCAGCAGCCAAGATGGAGGACAGGGTCTAAAAAACATTCAGTACTTC. Translation: CASSQDGGQGLKNIQYF.

The rearrangement uses TRBV6-5 and TRBJ2-2; no firm D call. V lost 1 base and J lost 6, with 15 bases in between. This CDR3 region has 16 residues. The germline V gene has CDR1 MNHEY and CDR2 SVGAGI. The CDR3 protein is CASSYYPPESPGELFF. The CDR3 DNA sequence: TGTGCCAGCAGTTACTACCCCCCGGAGAGTCCCGGGGAGCTGTTTTTT.

This clonotype came up many times. This chain joins TRBV5-5 and TRBJ2-1; 14 bases map to TRBD2. Germline V gene lookup returns CDR1 SGHKS and CDR2 YYEKEE (reference sequence). V trimming: 4 bases; J trimming: 9 bases; junction bases outside the gene matches: 6. There are 15 residues in the CDR3. Here the CDR3 reads CASSPGLAGGLEQFF. The CDR3 nucleotides are TGTGCCAGCAGCCCTGGACTAGCGGGAGGTCTTGAGCAGTTCTTC.

In regard to this clonotype: Since a much larger clone is just one base distant, this may be a read error. J is TRBJ2-1 and V is TRBV15; D is tentatively TRBD1 or TRBD2 (6 bases each). Deletions cut 6 bases from V and 6 bases from J, with 24 bases between. CDR1 is LNHNV, CDR2 YYDKDF, per germline (reference sequence). The CDR3 has 17 residues. The CDR3 spells CATREIYWRRGANEQFF. The CDR3 nucleotides are TGTGCCACCAGGGAAATATATTGGAGGAGGGGGGCCAATGAGCAGTTCTTC.

This clonotype was observed many times. This chain uses TRBV12-3 or TRBV12-4 with TRBJ2-7; 7 bases agree with TRBD1. After removal of 10 bases from V and 2 bases from J, the junction contained 5 bases not matched to a gene. This CDR3 spans 12 amino acids. CDR3 protein: CATGGQTYEQYF. The CDR3 DNA sequence: TGTGCCACTGGGGGACAGACCTACGAGCAGTACTTC.

V usage is TRBV2 and J usage is TRBJ1-4; 9 bases are a match to TRBD1. V was pared by 6 bases and J by 7 bases, with 3 bases of the junction left unmatched. The CDR3 covers 13 residues. Germline CDR1 is SNHLY and CDR2 is FYNNEI. DNA for the CDR3: TGTGCCAGCAGGGGACAGGGTAGTGAAAAACTGTTTTTT. This gives the protein CASRGQGSEKLFF.

This clonotype was recorded at least ten times. V and J are TRBV2 and TRBJ2-5; D not resolved. This CDR3 region has 13 residues. V was clipped by 1 base and J by 1 base, with 4 bases between them. Germline V gene lookup returns CDR1 SNHLY and CDR2 FYNNEI. The CDR3 loop is CASSEDSQETQYF. The CDR3 DNA is TGTGCCAGCAGTGAAGACAGCCAAGAGACCCAGTACTTC. The variable domain in full, completed from reference TRBV2 and TRBJ2-5, reads EPEVTQTPSHQVTQMGQEVILRCVPISNHLYFYWYRQILGQKVEFLVSFYNNEISEKSEIFDDQFSVERPDGSNFTLKIRSTKLEDSAMYFCASSEDSQETQYFGPGTRLLVL.

This clonotype was detected a few times. The chain combines TRBV7-2 with TRBJ1-2, with D tentatively TRBD1 (5 bases). Germline V gene sequence: CDR1 SGHTA, CDR2 FQGNSA. V lost 5 bases and J 5 bases, leaving 18 bases between the germline ends. There are 15 residues in the CDR3. The CDR3 DNA reads as TGTGCCAGCAGCCTGACGTTGGGGGGATCGTATGGCTACACCTTC. This codes for CASSLTLGGSYGYTF.

The sample holds a few counts of this clonotype. The chain has TRBV12-3 or TRBV12-4 and TRBJ1-4, with a tentative D call TRBD1 (5 bases). The CDR3 covers 14 residues. V was cut by 9 bases and J by 12 bases, with 23 bases left in between. The CDR3: CASGVWGSASELFF. As DNA, the CDR3 is TGTGCCAGTGGGGTCTGGGGCTCGGCGTCAGAACTGTTTTTT.

This clonotype turned up a few times. This chain connects TRBV5-5 to TRBJ2-3; TRBD2 matches at 10 bases. CDR1 is SGHKS, CDR2 YYEKEE, per germline (reference sequence). J was trimmed by 5 bases and V by 4 bases; bases with no gene match: 13. CDR3 length: 17 residues. Written as DNA, the CDR3 is TGTGCCAGCAGCATTGGGGAACTAGCGGGACCTGGAGATACGCAGTATTTT. Protein sequence: CASSIGELAGPGDTQYF.

A few counts support this clonotype. This sequence joins TRBV5-1 and TRBJ2-1; TRBD2 matches at 7 bases. The CDR3 consists of 15 residues. V shed 4 bases and J 6 bases; nucleotides not matched to a gene: 10. Germline V gives CDR1 SGHRS, CDR2 YFSETQ. The CDR3 is CASSPGLDPSNEQFF. The CDR3 DNA follows: TGCGCCAGCAGCCCCGGACTAGATCCGAGCAATGAGCAGTTCTTC.

The chain is built from TRBV29-1 and TRBJ2-2, with D possibly matching TRBD2 (5 bases). The CDR3 has 14 amino acids. Germline-derived CDR1 and CDR2 are SQVTM and ANQGSEA. The V and J ends lost 6 bases and 6 bases respectively, with 17 bases between them. This chain's CDR3 is CSVGSEGGPGELFF. The CDR3 DNA reads TGCAGCGTAGGAAGCGAGGGTGGGCCCGGGGAGCTGTTTTTT.

The chain uses TRBV6-2 or TRBV6-3 and TRBJ1-5; D uncertain. V was pared by 6 bases and J by 6 bases, with 15 bases between. CDR3 length: 14 residues. CDR1 is MNHEY and CDR2 is SVGEGT in the germline V gene. CDR3 amino acids: CASSPRFGGQPQHF. CDR3 DNA: TGTGCCAGCAGCCCAAGATTTGGCGGTCAGCCCCAGCATTTT.

This clonotype was seen ten or more times. The rearrangement links TRBV20-1 to TRBJ2-1; D remains ambiguous. This CDR3 contains 10 residues. V was pared by 1 base and J by 8 bases, with 3 bases between. Germline V gene data show CDR1 as DFQATT and CDR2 as SNEGSKA (reference sequence). CDR3 region: CSARVYEQFF. The CDR3 region has the DNA TGCAGTGCTAGAGTTTATGAGCAGTTCTTC.

The chain carries TRBV12-3 or TRBV12-4 and TRBJ1-4, with 7 bases identical to TRBD1. The CDR3 has 16 amino acids. V dropped 5 bases and J dropped 0; count of bases not matched to a gene: 6. The CDR3 DNA sequence: TGTGCCAGCAGTCCGGGGACAGTTGCAACTAATGAAAAACTGTTTTTT. Its translation: CASSPGTVATNEKLFF.

The chain carries TRBV7-6 and TRBJ2-2; 8 nucleotides agree with TRBD2. CDR3 length: 17 amino acids. V lost 0 bases, J lost 5 bases, and 8 bases stayed unmatched. Per the germline V gene, CDR1 is SGHVS and CDR2 is FNYEAQ. The DNA of the CDR3 is TGTGCCAGCAGCTTAGCGGCTAGCGGGTTTTTAACCGGGGAGCTGTTTTTT. This gives the protein CASSLAASGFLTGELFF.

The genes are TRBV4-1 and TRBJ2-1; D gene uncertain. Looked up from germline, CDR1 is MGHRA and CDR2 is YSYEKL. The CDR3 totals 13 residues. With 1 base removed from V and 6 bases from J, the gap between germline ends came to 7 bases. The CDR3 spells CASSQAASNEQFF. The CDR3 region has the DNA TGCGCCAGCAGCCAAGCGGCGTCCAATGAGCAGTTCTTC.

This clonotype has more than one count but fewer than ten. The chain combines TRBV29-1 with TRBJ2-1; the D is unclear. This CDR3 contains 15 residues. Trimming took 5 bases from V and 3 from J, leaving 17 bases between them. The V gene's germline CDR1 is SQVTM and CDR2 ANQGSEA. The CDR3 DNA reads TGCAGCGTTCCCAGTGTAGAGAAATACTACAATGAGCAGTTCTTC. Protein product: CSVPSVEKYYNEQFF.

The chain's CDR3 is CASTRTSAGELFF. CDR3 DNA sequence: TGTGCCAGCACCCGGACTAGCGCCGGGGAGCTGTTTTTT. The chain couples TRBV3-1 to TRBJ2-2; 9 bases are shared with TRBD2. The CDR3 is 13 residues long. V lost 7 bases, J lost 6 bases, and 3 bases stayed unmatched. Germline assignment: CDR1 LGHDT and CDR2 YNNKEL (reference sequence).

The rearrangement links TRBV5-4 to TRBJ2-5; tentative D call: TRBD2 (6 bases). Trimming took 4 bases from V and 2 from J, leaving 12 bases between them. The CDR3 is 14 amino acids. Germline-derived CDR1 and CDR2 are SGHNT and YYREEE (reference sequence). CDR3 nucleotide sequence: TGTGCCAGCAGCCGAGGGACTTCACAAGAGACCCAGTACTTC. This sequence encodes CASSRGTSQETQYF.

This clonotype was seen only a few times. The J gene is TRBJ1-6, the V gene TRBV4-1; 7 positions agree with TRBD1. The CDR3 runs 16 residues. CDR1 and CDR2 from the germline V gene are MGHRA and YSYEKL. V gave up 4 bases and J gave up 0 bases; unmatched junction bases: 3. CDR3 sequence: CASSRDRDSYNSPLHF. CDR3 nucleotide sequence: TGCGCCAGCAGCCGAGACAGGGACTCCTATAATTCACCCCTCCACTTT.

Concerning this clonotype itself: At one end, the junction sequence differs from germline, possibly due to a read error. The V gene is TRBV7-7, the J gene TRBJ2-3; 9 bases map to TRBD1. Looked up from germline, CDR1 is SSHAT and CDR2 is FNYEAQ (reference sequence). CDR3 length equals 17 residues. CDR3 sequence (DNA): TGTGCTAGCAGCCTTACCGTGGACAGGGGTAACGGGGTTACGCAGTATTTT. Amino acids: CASSLTVDRGNGVTQYF.

The table lists this clonotype with a few counts. The chain is built from TRBV19 and TRBJ2-1; maybe TRBD2 (6 bases). Trimming pared 5 bases from V and 4 bases from J, leaving 12 bases between. Germline CDR1 LNHDA, CDR2 SQIVND (reference sequence). The CDR3 length is 14 residues. The CDR3 DNA reads as TGTGCCAGTAGTGGGGGGACGAGGTACAATGAGCAGTTCTTC. Residues: CASSGGTRYNEQFF.